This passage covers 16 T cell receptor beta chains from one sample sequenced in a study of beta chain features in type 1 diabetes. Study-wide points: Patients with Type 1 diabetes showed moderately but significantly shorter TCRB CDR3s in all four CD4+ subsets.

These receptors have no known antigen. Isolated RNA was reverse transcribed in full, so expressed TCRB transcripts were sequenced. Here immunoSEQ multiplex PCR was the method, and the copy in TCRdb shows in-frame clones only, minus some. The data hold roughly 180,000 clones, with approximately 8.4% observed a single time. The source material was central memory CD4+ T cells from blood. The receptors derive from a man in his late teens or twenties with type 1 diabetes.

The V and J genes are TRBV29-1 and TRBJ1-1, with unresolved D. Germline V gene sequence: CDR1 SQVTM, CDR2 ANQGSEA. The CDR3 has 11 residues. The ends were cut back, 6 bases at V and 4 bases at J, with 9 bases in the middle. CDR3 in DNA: TGCAGCGTCGCGCGTACCACTGAAGCTTTCTTT. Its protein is CSVARTTEAFF.

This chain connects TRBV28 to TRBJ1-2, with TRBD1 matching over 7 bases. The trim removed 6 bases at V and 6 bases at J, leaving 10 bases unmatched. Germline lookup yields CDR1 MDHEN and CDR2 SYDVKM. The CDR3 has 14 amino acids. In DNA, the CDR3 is TGTGCCAGCAGAACAACCGGACAGGCGGATGGCTACACCTTC. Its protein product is CASRTTGQADGYTF.

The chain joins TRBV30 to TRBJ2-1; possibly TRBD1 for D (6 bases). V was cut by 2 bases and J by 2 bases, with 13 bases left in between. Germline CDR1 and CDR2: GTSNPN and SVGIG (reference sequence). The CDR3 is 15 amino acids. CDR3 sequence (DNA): TGTGCCTGGAGTATCGGACAGTCAACCTACAATGAGCAGTTCTTC. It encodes CAWSIGQSTYNEQFF. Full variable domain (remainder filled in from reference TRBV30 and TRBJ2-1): SQTIHQWPATLVQPVGSPLSLECTVEGTSNPNLYWYRQAAGRGLQLLFYSVGIGQISSEVPQNLSASRPQDRQFILSSKKLLLSDSGFYLCAWSIGQSTYNEQFFGPGTRLTVL.

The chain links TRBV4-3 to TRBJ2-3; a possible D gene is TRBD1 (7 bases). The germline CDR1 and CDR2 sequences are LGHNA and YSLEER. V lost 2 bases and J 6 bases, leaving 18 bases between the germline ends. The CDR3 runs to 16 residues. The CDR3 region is CASSQNQGGVPDTQYF. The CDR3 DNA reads TGCGCCAGCAGCCAAAACCAGGGGGGCGTGCCGGATACGCAGTATTTT.

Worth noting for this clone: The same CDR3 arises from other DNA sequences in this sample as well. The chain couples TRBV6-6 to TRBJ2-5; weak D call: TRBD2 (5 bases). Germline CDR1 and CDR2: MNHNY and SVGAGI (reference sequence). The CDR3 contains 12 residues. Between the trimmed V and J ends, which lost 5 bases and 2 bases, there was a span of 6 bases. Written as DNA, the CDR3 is TGTGCCAGCAGTCCGGGACAAGAGACCCAGTACTTC. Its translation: CASSPGQETQYF.

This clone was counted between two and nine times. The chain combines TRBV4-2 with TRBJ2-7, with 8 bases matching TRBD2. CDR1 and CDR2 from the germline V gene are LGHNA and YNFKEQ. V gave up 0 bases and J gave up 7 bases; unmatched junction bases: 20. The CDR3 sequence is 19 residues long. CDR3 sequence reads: CASSQEQGRPGGVDPEQYF. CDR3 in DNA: TGTGCCAGCAGCCAAGAGCAAGGAAGGCCGGGAGGGGTCGATCCGGAGCAGTACTTC.

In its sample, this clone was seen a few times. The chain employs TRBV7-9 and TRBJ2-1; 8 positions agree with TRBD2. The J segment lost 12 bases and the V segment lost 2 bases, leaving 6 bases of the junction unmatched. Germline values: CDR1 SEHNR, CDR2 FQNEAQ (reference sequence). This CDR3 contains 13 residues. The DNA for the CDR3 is TGTGCCAGCAGCTTAACGGGGGGGTTGGGGCAGTTCTTC. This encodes CASSLTGGLGQFF.

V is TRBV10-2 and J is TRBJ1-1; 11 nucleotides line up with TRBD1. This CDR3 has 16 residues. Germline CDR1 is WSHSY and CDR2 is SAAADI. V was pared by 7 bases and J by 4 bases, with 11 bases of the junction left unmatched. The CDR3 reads CASIRGQGGFGTEAFF. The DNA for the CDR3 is TGCGCCAGCATCAGGGGACAGGGGGGTTTCGGCACTGAAGCTTTCTTT.

CDR3 region: CASSLRTGYTEAFF. DNA of the CDR3: TGTGCCAGCAGCCTCAGGACAGGCTACACTGAAGCTTTCTTT. V and J are TRBV11-2 and TRBJ1-1; 7 bases match TRBD1. The germline gives CDR1 SGHAT, CDR2 FQNNGV. This CDR3 has 14 amino acids. Germline trimming cut 5 bases from V and 3 bases from J; bases unmatched to any gene: 6.

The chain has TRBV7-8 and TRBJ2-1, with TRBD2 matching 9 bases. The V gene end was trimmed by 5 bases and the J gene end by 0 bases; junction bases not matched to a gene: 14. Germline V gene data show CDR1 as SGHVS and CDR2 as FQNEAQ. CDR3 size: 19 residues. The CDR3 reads CASSPTKAGGWSSYNEQFF. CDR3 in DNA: TGTGCCAGCAGCCCAACTAAAGCGGGGGGCTGGAGCTCCTACAATGAGCAGTTCTTC. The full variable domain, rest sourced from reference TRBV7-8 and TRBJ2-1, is GAGVSQSPRYKVAKRGQDVALRCDPISGHVSLFWYQQALGQGPEFLTYFQNEAQLDKSGLPSDRFFAERPEGSVSTLKIQRTQQEDSAVYLCASSPTKAGGWSSYNEQFFGPGTRLTVL.

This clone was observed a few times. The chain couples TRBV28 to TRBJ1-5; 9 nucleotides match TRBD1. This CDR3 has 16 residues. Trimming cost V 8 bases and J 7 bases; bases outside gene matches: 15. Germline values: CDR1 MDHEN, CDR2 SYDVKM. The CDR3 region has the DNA TGTGCCAGCCAAACCCCAACAGGGGGCCTGAGACAGCCCCAGCATTTT. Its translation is CASQTPTGGLRQPQHF.

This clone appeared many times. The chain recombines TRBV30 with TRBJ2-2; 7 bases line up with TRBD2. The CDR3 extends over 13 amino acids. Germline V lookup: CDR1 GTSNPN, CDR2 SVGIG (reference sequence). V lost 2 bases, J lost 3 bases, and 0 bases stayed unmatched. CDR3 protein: CAWSRGDTGELFF. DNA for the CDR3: TGTGCCTGGAGTCGGGGGGACACCGGGGAGCTGTTTTTT.

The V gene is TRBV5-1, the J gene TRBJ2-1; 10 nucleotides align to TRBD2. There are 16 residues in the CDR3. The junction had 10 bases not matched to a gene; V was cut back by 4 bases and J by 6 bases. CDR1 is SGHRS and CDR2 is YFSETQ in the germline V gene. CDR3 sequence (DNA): TGCGCCAGCAGCCCGGCCCTAGCGGGAGTACCCAATGAGCAGTTCTTC. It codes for CASSPALAGVPNEQFF.

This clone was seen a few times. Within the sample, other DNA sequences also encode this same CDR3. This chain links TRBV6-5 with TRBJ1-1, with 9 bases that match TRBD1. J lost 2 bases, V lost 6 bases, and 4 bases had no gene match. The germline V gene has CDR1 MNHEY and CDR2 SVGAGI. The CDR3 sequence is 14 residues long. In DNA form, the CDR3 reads TGTGCCAGCAGCAGAACAGGGGGCAACACTGAAGCTTTCTTT. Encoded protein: CASSRTGGNTEAFF.

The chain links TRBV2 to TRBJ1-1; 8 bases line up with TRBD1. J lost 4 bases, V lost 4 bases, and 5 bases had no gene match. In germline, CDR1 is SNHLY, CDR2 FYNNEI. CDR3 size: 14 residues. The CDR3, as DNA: TGTGCCAGCAGTGTAGGACAGGGAGCCACTGAAGCTTTCTTT. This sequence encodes CASSVGQGATEAFF.

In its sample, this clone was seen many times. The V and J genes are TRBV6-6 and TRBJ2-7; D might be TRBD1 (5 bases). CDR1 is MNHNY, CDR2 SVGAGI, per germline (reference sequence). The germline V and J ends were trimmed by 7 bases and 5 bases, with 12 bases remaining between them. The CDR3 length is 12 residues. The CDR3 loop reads CASTGWANEQYF. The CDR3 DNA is TGTGCCAGCACAGGGTGGGCAAACGAGCAGTACTTC.